These T cell receptor beta chains were read from a single sample in a study of T cell repertoires in cytomegalovirus infection. Antigens of these TCRs are unknown. MiXCR was run by TCRdb on the reads, yielding one entry per CDR3 protein. Of about 770,000 distinct CDR3 sequences in the sample, almost 30% are singletons; the top ten hold around 13%. The starting material was cultured CD8+ T cells from PBMCs, obtained from culture after CMV antigen stimulation. The receptors were gathered from a human donor in good health (CMV status not recorded). Some clones in this sample may be carry-over from other donors' samples. Both conserved end residues are part of each CDR3. A D gene is named only where the DNA matches it firmly. Rows may omit the clone size; those that give it use once, few, many or a size class.

.	TRBV4-1	few	TRBJ2-1	CASSQPGNEQFF	TGCGCCAGCAGCCAACCTGGGAATGAGCAGTTCTTC
.	TRBV4-2	.	TRBJ1-4	CASSVADSATNEKLFF	TGTGCCAGCAGCGTGGCAGACTCAGCAACTAATGAAAAACTGTTTTTT
.	TRBV7-9	once	TRBJ1-4	CASSYPGRSDEKLFF	TGTGCCAGCAGCTACCCAGGGCGTTCGGATGAAAAACTGTTTTTT
.	TRBV28	.	TRBJ2-2	CASSLRASAGELFF	TGTGCCAGCAGTTTGAGGGCGTCTGCCGGGGAGCTGTTTTTT
.	TRBV28	few	TRBJ1-1	CASSARGRGTEAFF	TGTGCCAGCAGTGCCAGGGGTAGGGGCACTGAAGCTTTCTTT
TRBD1	TRBV7-6	few	TRBJ1-2	CASSLQGTGMLGYTF	TGTGCCAGCAGCTTGCAGGGGACAGGAATGCTAGGGTACACCTTC
TRBD1	TRBV7-6	many	TRBJ1-1	CASSSWTGQNTEAFF	TGTGCCAGCAGCTCTTGGACAGGTCAGAACACTGAAGCTTTCTTT
.	TRBV12-3/TRBV12-4	.	TRBJ1-3	CASYDQGTTQRTDNTIYF	TGTGCCAGCTACGATCAGGGGACTACTCAGCGGACGGATAACACCATATATTTT
.	TRBV28	few	TRBJ2-5	CASSLGAVTLQETQYF	TGTGCCAGCAGTTTAGGGGCCGTTACACTCCAAGAGACCCAGTACTTC
.	TRBV28	few	TRBJ2-5	CASSLFQGKETQYF	TGTGCCAGCAGTTTGTTCCAGGGAAAAGAGACCCAGTACTTC
TRBD1	TRBV6-6	few	TRBJ1-2	CATFRDRVFGYTF	TGTGCCACCTTCCGGGACAGGGTCTTTGGCTACACCTTC
.	TRBV12-3/TRBV12-4	many	TRBJ2-2	CASSLRTVAGELFF	TGTGCCAGCAGTTTACGGACAGTGGCCGGGGAGCTGTTTTTT
.	TRBV6-6	.	TRBJ2-3	CASSHSDKSTDTQYF	TGTGCCAGCAGCCACTCGGACAAAAGCACAGATACGCAGTATTTT
.	TRBV7-2	few	TRBJ2-3	CASSLMVNTQYF	TGTGCCAGCAGCTTGATGGTTAATACGCAGTATTTT
.	TRBV6-1	few	TRBJ2-2	CASSLRALFVGELFF	TGTGCCAGCAGCCTCAGGGCCCTTTTTGTCGGGGAGCTGTTTTTT
.	TRBV12-3/TRBV12-4	few	TRBJ2-7	CASSFRAPSSYEQYF	TGTGCCAGCAGTTTCAGGGCTCCCTCCTCCTACGAGCAGTACTTC
.	TRBV19	few	TRBJ1-4	CASSILTNEKLFF	TGTGCCAGTAGTATTTTAACTAATGAAAAACTGTTTTTT
TRBD2	TRBV6-5	few	TRBJ2-2	CASSYPAGGTGELFF	TGTGCCAGCAGTTACCCGGCGGGGGGCACCGGGGAGCTGTTTTTT
TRBD2	TRBV27	.	TRBJ2-7	CASSPGLAGLHEQYF	TGTGCCAGCAGCCCGGGACTAGCGGGTCTCCACGAGCAGTACTTC
.	TRBV15	.	TRBJ2-5	CATSRDPSDSQETQYF	TGTGCCACCAGCAGAGACCCCTCGGACAGCCAAGAGACCCAGTACTTC
TRBD1	TRBV27	few	TRBJ1-2	CASSLIGTGVDYGYTF	TGTGCCAGCAGTTTAATCGGGACAGGGGTGGATTATGGCTACACCTTC
.	TRBV6-5	.	TRBJ1-6	CASSYSWGTNNSPLHF	TGTGCCAGCAGTTACAGTTGGGGAACGAATAATTCACCCCTCCACTTT
.	TRBV4-1	once	TRBJ2-4	CASSQDRNIQYF	TGCGCCAGCAGCCAAGATCGGAACATTCAGTACTTC
.	TRBV28	few	TRBJ2-1	CASSFRSRRGVYNEQFF	TGTGCCAGCAGTTTCCGGAGTAGAAGGGGGGTTTACAATGAGCAGTTCTTC
TRBD2	TRBV4-2	.	TRBJ2-5	CASSQDGAGLQETQYF	TGTGCCAGCAGCCAAGATGGAGCGGGGCTCCAAGAGACCCAGTACTTC
.	TRBV12-3/TRBV12-4	few	TRBJ2-2	CASSLESMGIGELFF	TGTGCCAGCAGTTTAGAATCCATGGGAATCGGGGAGCTGTTTTTT
.	TRBV20-1	few	TRBJ2-7	CSAGLGHSYEQYF	TGCAGTGCGGGGTTGGGCCATTCCTACGAGCAGTACTTC
TRBD1	TRBV7-2	many	TRBJ1-1	CASSSKLQGARTEAFF	TGTGCCAGCAGCTCGAAATTACAGGGGGCGCGGACTGAAGCTTTCTTT
.	TRBV4-1	.	TRBJ1-1	CASSRSELGNTEAFF	TGCGCCAGCAGCAGGTCGGAACTCGGCAACACTGAAGCTTTCTTT
.	TRBV12-3/TRBV12-4	few	TRBJ2-2	CASYQRGGSNTGELFF	TGTGCCAGCTATCAGAGGGGGGGGTCGAACACCGGGGAGCTGTTTTTT
.	TRBV28	.	TRBJ1-1	CASSNLPTGVDTEAFF	TGTGCCAGCAGCAATCTCCCCACGGGGGTAGACACTGAAGCTTTCTTT
TRBD2	TRBV12-3/TRBV12-4	.	TRBJ2-5	CASRALERGGQETQYF	TGTGCCAGCAGAGCTCTAGAGCGGGGGGGCCAAGAGACCCAGTACTTC
.	TRBV7-4	.	TRBJ2-6	CASSSHIPRDNFNVLTF	TGTGCCAGCAGCTCCCACATCCCCCGGGACAATTTCAACGTCCTGACTTTC
.	TRBV6-2/TRBV6-3	.	TRBJ1-5	CASSLTRGDGGNQPQHF	TGTGCCAGCAGTCTTACGCGGGGGGATGGAGGCAATCAGCCCCAGCATTTT
.	TRBV6-1	few	TRBJ2-1	CASKFEDSSYNEQFF	TGTGCCAGCAAATTCGAGGATAGCTCCTACAATGAGCAGTTCTTC
.	TRBV10-3	.	TRBJ1-1	CAISGRGDLAEAFF	TGTGCCATCAGTGGGCGGGGGGATCTGGCTGAAGCTTTCTTT
.	TRBV12-3/TRBV12-4	few	TRBJ2-7	CASSPPGSGGPTYEQYF	TGTGCCAGCAGTCCCCCCGGGAGTGGGGGGCCCACCTACGAGCAGTACTTC
.	TRBV27	.	TRBJ1-6	CASTPGQLNSPLHF	TGTGCCAGCACCCCAGGGCAGTTGAATTCACCCCTCCACTTT
.	TRBV7-2	.	TRBJ2-6	CASSFQGFGANVLTF	TGTGCCAGCAGCTTCCAAGGTTTTGGGGCCAACGTCCTGACTTTC
.	TRBV7-2	few	TRBJ1-2	CASTPGLNYGYTF	TGTGCCAGCACCCCCGGGCTAAACTATGGCTACACCTTC
.	TRBV19	.	TRBJ2-7	CASTLGRGSSYEQYF	TGTGCCAGTACATTGGGAAGAGGGTCTTCCTACGAGCAGTACTTC
TRBD1	TRBV6-2/TRBV6-3	many	TRBJ2-5	CASNPGQAQETQYF	TGTGCCAGCAACCCGGGACAGGCCCAAGAGACCCAGTACTTC
.	TRBV5-1	.	TRBJ2-5	CASSLVVEGLGETQYF	TGCGCCAGCAGCTTGGTGGTCGAAGGCCTGGGAGAGACCCAGTACTTC
.	TRBV27	.	TRBJ1-1	CASTSLGDTEAFF	TGTGCCAGCACCTCTCTAGGAGATACTGAAGCTTTCTTT
TRBD2	TRBV6-1	.	TRBJ2-7	CASSEVGSGGFYEQYF	TGTGCCAGCAGTGAAGTCGGTAGCGGGGGCTTCTACGAGCAGTACTTC